The 11 T cell receptor beta chains below come from one sample, sequenced in a study of blood T cells in healthy people across ages. Using a J-beta primer mix together with a sample-barcoded 5' primer, a second PCR was run for roughly 6 to 11 cycles. TCRdb reanalysed the 5' RACE reads using MiXCR and keeps one entry per CDR3 protein. The sample has approximately 850,000 distinct CDR3 sequences, 55% to 70% seen once. The specimen sequenced was blood. The receptor set was obtained from a young man in good health.

The table lists this clonotype with a few counts. The rearrangement links TRBV7-2 to TRBJ1-5; maybe TRBD1 (5 bases). The germline gives CDR1 SGHTA, CDR2 FQGNSA. The CDR3 extends over 15 amino acids. V shed 4 bases and J shed 1 base, with 11 bases lying between them. CDR3 nucleotides: TGTGCCAGCAGCTCCTACGGGACGAGCAATCAGCCCCAGCATTTT. It codes for CASSSYGTSNQPQHF.

The V call is TRBV20-1, the J call TRBJ2-7; 8 bases agree with TRBD1. TRBJ2-5 matches the DNA end more closely, so the J call is doubtful. The CDR3 contains 15 residues. The germline gives CDR1 DFQATT, CDR2 SNEGSKA (reference sequence). CDR3 sequence (DNA): TGCAGTGCCGACAACCCGCACAGGGGGATGGAGACCCAGTACTTC. Protein: CSADNPHRGMETQYF.

CDR3 in amino acids: CASSETGVSYEQYF. The CDR3 coding sequence is TGTGCCAGCAGCGAGACCGGGGTTTCCTACGAGCAGTACTTC. The chain has TRBV7-8 and TRBJ2-7; TRBD2 might be the D (5 bases). The CDR3 covers 14 residues. Trimming pared 5 bases from V and 1 base from J, leaving 12 bases between. CDR1 is SGHVS, CDR2 FQNEAQ, per germline.

For this clonotype: At one end the junction does not follow the germline gene, possibly because of a read error. The J gene is TRBJ2-2, the V gene TRBV7-2; D gene ambiguous. The germline V gene encodes CDR1 SGHTA and CDR2 FQGNSA. The CDR3 loop spans 13 amino acids. The CDR3 here is CASSVAVTGELFF. The CDR3 DNA reads as TGTGCTAGCAGCGTTGCGGTAACCGGGGAGCTGTTTTTT.

This chain links TRBV9 with TRBJ2-3, with a weak D call TRBD2 (6 bases). The CDR3 totals 15 residues. With 2 bases removed from V and 5 bases from J, the gap between germline ends came to 15 bases. Germline V CDR1 and CDR2: SGDLS, YYNGEE. CDR3 residues: CASSVLGLQGDTQYF. Written as DNA, the CDR3 is TGTGCCAGCAGCGTCCTGGGACTGCAGGGAGATACGCAGTATTTT.

V is TRBV4-2 and J is TRBJ1-2; D call uncertain. The V gene's germline CDR1 is LGHNA and CDR2 YNFKEQ. The CDR3 has 16 amino acids. V lost 1 base, J lost 3 bases, and 15 bases lay in between. CDR3 DNA sequence: TGTGCCAGCAGCCAAGGTGGGGAGGTGGTAGACTATGGCTACACCTTC. This encodes CASSQGGEVVDYGYTF.

The rearrangement links TRBV9 to TRBJ2-6; TRBD1 or TRBD2 may be the D gene (5 bases each). CDR3 size: 16 residues. With 4 bases removed from V and 2 bases from J, the gap between germline ends came to 13 bases. Germline values: CDR1 SGDLS, CDR2 YYNGEE. CDR3 region: CASSHTMGAGANVLTF. As DNA, the CDR3 is TGTGCCAGCAGCCACACCATGGGGGCTGGGGCCAACGTCCTGACTTTC.

This clonotype came up a few times. The chain is built from TRBV7-6 and TRBJ2-5; D is possibly TRBD2 (6 bases). The DNA end is a closer match to TRBJ2-7, so the J assignment may be wrong. CDR1 is SGHVS, CDR2 FNYEAQ, per germline. The CDR3 contains 15 residues. CDR3 nucleotides: TGTGCCAGCAGTCAAAGGGGCGGGATAACCTACGAGCAGTACTTC. This codes for CASSQRGGITYEQYF.

The gene calls are TRBV5-1 and TRBJ2-1; D not resolved. CDR3 length: 13 amino acids. Between the trimmed V and J ends, which lost 2 bases and 0 bases, there was a span of 3 bases. Germline CDR1 and CDR2: SGHRS and YFSETQ. The CDR3 is CASSFASYNEQFF. The CDR3 DNA reads TGCGCCAGCAGCTTTGCCTCCTACAATGAGCAGTTCTTC.

V is TRBV7-2 and J is TRBJ2-1, with 7 positions matching TRBD2. V lost 1 base to trimming and J lost 2 bases; unmatched junction nucleotides: 5. The CDR3 sequence is 16 residues long. The germline CDR1 and CDR2 sequences are SGHTA and FQGNSA. Here the CDR3 reads CASSLVAGPTYNEQFF. CDR3 nucleotide sequence: TGTGCCAGCAGCTTAGTAGCGGGCCCTACCTACAATGAGCAGTTCTTC.

In this sample, this clonotype turned up a few times. DNA of the CDR3: TGTGCCAGCAGTCAACAGGGGAATCAGCCCCAGCATTTT. Protein: CASSQQGNQPQHF. The genes are TRBV3-1 and TRBJ1-5, with 7 positions matching TRBD1. Germline V gives CDR1 LGHDT, CDR2 YNNKEL (reference sequence). The CDR3 has 13 amino acids. The V segment lost 6 bases and the J segment 4 bases; nucleotides outside the gene matches: 3.